The clone carrying this T cell receptor beta chain has a single count. Germline V lookup: CDR1 GTSNPN, CDR2 SVGIG (reference sequence). V lost 3 bases and J 2 bases, leaving 14 bases between the germline ends. The CDR3 contains 15 residues. The table came from immunoSEQ multiplex PCR; TCRdb's copy has only in-frame clones and leaves some out. The sample lists 37,000 or so clones, 70% to 90% occurring once. This sample is part of a study of siplizumab effects on memory and regulatory T cells. This TCR derives from a human donor in good health. Sequencing input: naive CD4+ T cells sorted from blood. The J gene is TRBJ1-3, the V gene TRBV30; tentatively, D is TRBD1 (5 bases). In DNA, the CDR3 is TGTGCCTGGAGAAACACAGGAATGGCTGGAAACACCATATATTTT. Protein: CAWRNTGMAGNTIYF.